One and the same sample provided the 32 T cell receptor beta chains below, sequenced in a study of blood T cell repertoires in COVID-19. The protocol was immunoSEQ multiplex PCR, while the TCRdb copy is restricted to in-frame clones and leaves out a portion. Counted here are 140,000 or so clones, roughly 90% occurring once; the ten biggest clones make up about 1.6%. The specimen sequenced was peripheral blood. The source is a human donor in a cohort sampled during active COVID-19.

The genes are TRBV2 and TRBJ2-3; perhaps TRBD2 as D (6 bases). The V end lost 8 bases, the J end lost 3 bases, and 18 bases lay between the germline ends. CDR1 and CDR2 from the germline V gene are SNHLY and FYNNEI. The CDR3 loop spans 15 amino acids. CDR3 nucleotides: TGTGCCAGCGGGAGCGCCGGGACTGATACAGATACGCAGTATTTT. It encodes CASGSAGTDTDTQYF.

The V and J genes are TRBV19 and TRBJ1-1; D remains ambiguous. V was pared by 3 bases and J by 1 base, with 9 bases between. From germline, CDR1 is LNHDA and CDR2 SQIVND (reference sequence). This CDR3 is built from 14 residues. CDR3 region: CASSMSPRNTEAFF. CDR3 DNA sequence: TGTGCCAGTAGTATGAGCCCGAGGAACACTGAAGCTTTCTTT.

This chain uses TRBV27 with TRBJ2-2, with D tentatively TRBD1 (5 bases). Per the germline V gene, CDR1 is MNHEY and CDR2 is SMNVEV (reference sequence). The V end lost 3 bases, the J end lost 1 base, and 6 bases lay between the germline ends. This CDR3 has 14 residues. CDR3 protein: CASSLTENTGELFF. CDR3 nucleotides: TGTGCCAGCAGTTTGACAGAGAACACCGGGGAGCTGTTTTTT.

This clone was seen a single time. The J gene is TRBJ2-1, the V gene TRBV5-1; 13 bases align to TRBD2. The V segment lost 3 bases and the J segment 4 bases; nucleotides outside the gene matches: 4. CDR1 SGHRS and CDR2 YFSETQ come from the germline V gene. CDR3 length equals 16 residues. The CDR3 sequence is CASSWGLAGTYNEQFF. The CDR3 bases are TGCGCCAGCAGCTGGGGACTAGCGGGGACGTACAATGAGCAGTTCTTC. Combining the CDR3 with reference TRBV5-1 and TRBJ2-1 gives the whole variable domain KAGVTQTPRYLIKTRGQQVTLSCSPISGHRSVSWYQQTPGQGLQFLFEYFSETQRNKGNFPGRFSGRQFSNSRSEMNVSTLELGDSALYLCASSWGLAGTYNEQFFGPGTRLTVL.

V gene TRBV7-2 combines with J gene TRBJ1-1, with 7 bases that match TRBD1. The V gene's germline CDR1 is SGHTA and CDR2 FQGNSA. This CDR3 comprises 14 residues. J was trimmed by 1 base and V by 5 bases; bases with no gene match: 4. DNA for the CDR3: TGTGCCAGCAGCCAACGGACAGGGAACACTGAAGCTTTCTTT. It encodes CASSQRTGNTEAFF.

The chain has TRBV6-5 and TRBJ1-1; a possible D gene is TRBD1 (6 bases). Trimming stripped 6 bases from V and 3 bases from J, with 17 bases between. The length of the CDR3 is 15 residues. CDR1 is MNHEY, CDR2 SVGAGI, per germline. The CDR3 spells CASSPNSRTDTEAFF. CDR3 coding DNA: TGTGCCAGCAGCCCCAACTCTCGGACAGACACTGAAGCTTTCTTT.

The chain uses TRBV10-3 and TRBJ2-3; tentative D call: TRBD1 (6 bases). Germline CDR1 ENHRY, CDR2 SYGVKD. CDR3 size: 15 residues. Trimming cost V 0 bases and J 1 base, with 8 bases left between them. CDR3 residues: CAISESAGGTDTQYF. DNA for the CDR3: TGTGCCATCAGTGAGTCTGCAGGGGGCACAGATACGCAGTATTTT.

The chain couples TRBV5-1 to TRBJ2-3, with 10 bases lining up with TRBD2. The trim removed 4 bases at V and 0 bases at J, leaving 8 bases unmatched. Germline assignment: CDR1 SGHRS and CDR2 YFSETQ. The CDR3 covers 17 residues. The CDR3 protein is CASSRTSGDTSTDTQYF. As DNA, the CDR3 is TGCGCCAGCAGCAGGACTAGCGGAGACACTAGCACAGATACGCAGTATTTT.

The V call is TRBV15, the J call TRBJ2-2; D unresolved. The CDR3 runs to 17 residues. Germline-derived CDR1 and CDR2 are LNHNV and YYDKDF (reference sequence). The germline V and J ends were trimmed by 1 base and 1 base, with 13 bases remaining between them. The DNA of the CDR3 is TGTGCCACCAGCAGAGGGTACATCCTAGTGAACACCGGGGAGCTGTTTTTT. Its translation is CATSRGYILVNTGELFF. Full variable domain (remainder filled in from reference TRBV15 and TRBJ2-2): DAMVIQNPRYQVTQFGKPVTLSCSQTLNHNVMYWYQQKSSQAPKLLFHYYDKDFNNEADTPDNFQSRRPNTSFCFLDIRSPGLGDTAMYLCATSRGYILVNTGELFFGEGSRLTVL.

This clone appeared a single time. The chain joins TRBV7-9 to TRBJ1-1; 7 positions agree with TRBD1. This CDR3 has 14 residues. After removal of 5 bases from V and 4 bases from J, the junction contained 7 bases not matched to a gene. Per germline, CDR1 SEHNR and CDR2 FQNEAQ (reference sequence). The CDR3 DNA sequence: TGTGCCAGCAGCACAACAGGGGCGAGCACTGAAGCTTTCTTT. Residues: CASSTTGASTEAFF.

This chain links TRBV7-9 with TRBJ2-3, with TRBD2 identical over 11 bases. The CDR3 sequence is 15 residues long. The J segment lost 3 bases and the V segment lost 6 bases, leaving 5 bases of the junction unmatched. Germline assignment: CDR1 SEHNR and CDR2 FQNEAQ (reference sequence). The CDR3 nucleotides read TGTGCCAGCAGTTATAGCGGGGGGGCTACAGATACGCAGTATTTT. Protein product: CASSYSGGATDTQYF.

The chain has TRBV12-3 or TRBV12-4 and TRBJ1-1; the D is unclear. The CDR3 is made up of 13 amino acids. With 5 bases removed from V and 7 bases from J, the gap between germline ends came to 14 bases. The CDR3 DNA sequence: TGTGCCAGCAGTACCACCTCCGGTAGTGAAGCTTTCTTT. This codes for CASSTTSGSEAFF.

The rearrangement links TRBV5-1 to TRBJ2-7, with D tentatively TRBD1 (6 bases). Between the trimmed V and J ends, which lost 4 bases and 5 bases, there was a span of 16 bases. CDR3 length: 14 amino acids. The germline CDR1 and CDR2 sequences are SGHRS and YFSETQ. CDR3 DNA sequence: TGCGCCAGCAGCCCCCACAGGGCCGGGGACGAGCAGTACTTC. Translating it yields CASSPHRAGDEQYF. The whole variable domain, filled in from reference TRBV5-1 and TRBJ2-7, reads KAGVTQTPRYLIKTRGQQVTLSCSPISGHRSVSWYQQTPGQGLQFLFEYFSETQRNKGNFPGRFSGRQFSNSRSEMNVSTLELGDSALYLCASSPHRAGDEQYFGPGTRLTVT.

The chain recombines TRBV9 with TRBJ2-2; D possibly corresponds to TRBD1 (5 bases). The CDR3 consists of 14 residues. The V end was cut by 1 base, the J end by 5 bases, with 9 bases between. Looked up from germline, CDR1 is SGDLS and CDR2 is YYNGEE. The CDR3 region has the DNA TGTGCCAGCAGCGTATTAGGGGCTACCGGGGAGCTGTTTTTT. This gives the protein CASSVLGATGELFF.

This chain joins TRBV30 and TRBJ1-2, with D perhaps matching TRBD1 (5 bases). The germline V gene encodes CDR1 GTSNPN and CDR2 SVGIG (reference sequence). The V end lost 0 bases, the J end lost 7 bases, and 12 bases lay between the germline ends. The CDR3 spans 13 residues. CDR3 coding DNA: TGTGCCTGGAGTGTACAAGGGAGGGGTGGCTACACCTTC. Residues: CAWSVQGRGGYTF.

This clone was found a few times. The chain is built from TRBV5-4 and TRBJ1-2, with D unclear. The V end was cut by 4 bases, the J end by 7 bases, with 11 bases between. CDR3 length: 12 amino acids. Germline V gene data show CDR1 as SGHNT and CDR2 as YYREEE (reference sequence). The CDR3 nucleotides are TGTGCCAGCAGCATCAGGCTTGGTGGCTACACCTTC. Its protein product is CASSIRLGGYTF.

The chain links TRBV9 to TRBJ2-1, with 8 bases aligning to TRBD2. Germline CDR1 SGDLS, CDR2 YYNGEE. Germline trimming cut 4 bases from V and 5 bases from J; bases unmatched to any gene: 5. CDR3 length: 14 residues. The CDR3 protein is CASSPSGPDNEQFF. CDR3 nucleotides: TGTGCCAGCAGCCCTAGCGGGCCCGACAATGAGCAGTTCTTC.

This sequence joins TRBV25-1 and TRBJ2-2; 7 bases align to TRBD1. Germline V gene lookup returns CDR1 MGHDK and CDR2 SYGVNS. V lost 0 bases to trimming and J lost 6 bases; unmatched junction nucleotides: 4. The CDR3 is 15 residues long. CDR3: CASSEYSTGPGELFF. As DNA, the CDR3 is TGTGCCAGCAGTGAATATTCGACAGGGCCCGGGGAGCTGTTTTTT. Supplemented by reference TRBV25-1 and TRBJ2-2, the full variable domain reads EADIYQTPRYLVIGTGKKITLECSQTMGHDKMYWYQQDPGMELHLIHYSYGVNSTEKGDLSSESTVSRIRTEHFPLTLESARPSHTSQYLCASSEYSTGPGELFFGEGSRLTVL.

This clone was recorded once. The chain uses TRBV4-3 and TRBJ1-4, with TRBD1 identical over 8 bases. The CDR3 is 16 residues long. The trim removed 1 base at V and 8 bases at J, leaving 9 bases unmatched. Germline CDR1 is LGHNA and CDR2 is YSLEER. CDR3 coding DNA: TGCGCCAGCAGCCAAGTAAAGGAACACAGGGGGGAAAAACTGTTTTTT. This gives the protein CASSQVKEHRGEKLFF.

The chain is built from TRBV29-1 and TRBJ2-1; 7 bases agree with TRBD2. The CDR3 runs 12 residues. J lost 8 bases, V lost 5 bases, and 6 bases had no gene match. The germline V gene encodes CDR1 SQVTM and CDR2 ANQGSEA. For the CDR3, the DNA is TGCAGCGTTCAGCGGGGTTTGGATGAGCAGTTCTTC. This codes for CSVQRGLDEQFF.

The chain recombines TRBV3-1 (or the pseudogene TRBV3-2) with TRBJ1-1, with a weak D call TRBD1 (5 bases). This CDR3 region has 13 residues. The germline V gene encodes CDR1 LGHDT and CDR2 YNNKEL (reference sequence). Trimming stripped 4 bases from V and 8 bases from J, with 14 bases between. The CDR3 here is CASSLNSGHEAFF. DNA of the CDR3: TGTGCCAGCAGCCTTAATTCAGGGCACGAAGCTTTCTTT.

Here the CDR3 reads CASSVLEYLYGYTF. The CDR3, as DNA: TGTGCCAGCAGTGTCCTGGAGTACCTCTATGGCTACACCTTC. The chain is built from TRBV2 and TRBJ1-2, with D uncertain. The CDR3 spans 14 residues. Trimming removed 4 bases from V and 4 bases from J, with 13 bases in between. Germline V gene lookup returns CDR1 SNHLY and CDR2 FYNNEI.

This chain links TRBV5-6 with TRBJ2-2; 8 bases map to TRBD2. The length of the CDR3 is 15 residues. Germline CDR1 reads SGHDT; CDR2 reads YYEEEE. Trimming removed 5 bases from V and 5 bases from J; junction bases left unmatched: 8. Written as DNA, the CDR3 is TGTGCCAGCAGTTGGATAGCGGGGCGGACCGGGGAGCTGTTTTTT. It is translated as CASSWIAGRTGELFF.

The chain is built from TRBV4-1 and TRBJ2-7; 9 bases align to TRBD1. V gave up 2 bases and J gave up 7 bases; unmatched junction bases: 9. The CDR3 has 15 residues. CDR1 MGHRA and CDR2 YSYEKL come from the germline V gene. The chain's CDR3 is CASSQRKGQGFEQYF. The CDR3 DNA reads as TGCGCCAGCAGCCAACGAAAGGGACAGGGTTTTGAGCAGTACTTC.

The V and J genes are TRBV7-2 and TRBJ1-2; TRBD1 matches 9 bases. This CDR3 is 15 amino acids long. V shed 5 bases and J 4 bases; nucleotides not matched to a gene: 8. CDR1 SGHTA and CDR2 FQGNSA come from the germline V gene. The CDR3 loop is CASSISGTGFYGYTF. CDR3 sequence (DNA): TGTGCCAGCAGCATTTCCGGGACAGGGTTCTATGGCTACACCTTC.

The chain links TRBV18 to TRBJ1-3; D may be TRBD1 (5 bases). Germline CDR1 is KGHSH and CDR2 is LQKENI. CDR3 size: 16 residues. V was clipped by 1 base and J by 0 bases, with 10 bases between them. CDR3 sequence: CASSPLDISSGNTIYF. The CDR3 coding sequence is TGTGCCAGCTCACCACTGGACATCAGCTCTGGAAACACCATATATTTT.

The chain couples TRBV19 to TRBJ2-1, with 8 bases aligning to TRBD1. The V segment lost 6 bases and the J segment 4 bases; nucleotides outside the gene matches: 20. The CDR3 length is 19 residues. Germline lookup yields CDR1 LNHDA and CDR2 SQIVND (reference sequence). Written as DNA, the CDR3 is TGTGCCAGTAGCGTAGGACAGGGTGGCAACGAGGGGATATACAATGAGCAGTTCTTC. Its translation: CASSVGQGGNEGIYNEQFF.

V and J are TRBV6-4 and TRBJ2-3; possible D gene TRBD2, 5 bases. Trimming left V 6 bases short and J 4 bases short, with 14 bases between. The CDR3 has 14 residues. Germline V gene lookup returns CDR1 MRHNA and CDR2 SNTAGT. CDR3 nucleotides: TGTGCCAGCAGCGGGATTGGTGGCGCAGATACGCAGTATTTT. This sequence encodes CASSGIGGADTQYF.

This chain uses TRBV27 with TRBJ2-1, with TRBD2 as a possible D gene (6 bases). The CDR3 is 13 residues long. Germline V CDR1 and CDR2: MNHEY, SMNVEV (reference sequence). Trimming shortened V by 6 bases and J by 5 bases, and 11 bases separated the two germline ends. The CDR3: CASRIGGHNEQFF. Here the CDR3 DNA reads TGTGCCAGCAGAATCGGGGGTCACAATGAGCAGTTCTTC.

V is TRBV5-4 and J is TRBJ2-1; 9 positions agree with TRBD2. The V gene's germline CDR1 is SGHNT and CDR2 YYREEE (reference sequence). Trimming took 3 bases from V and 7 from J; bases not matched to a gene: 14. This CDR3 region has 17 residues. CDR3 DNA: TGTGCCAGCAGCTCGGGAGTAGCGGGGGCCACTGGGAATGAGCAGTTCTTC. Protein: CASSSGVAGATGNEQFF.

This clone was detected only once. The chain has TRBV6-2 or TRBV6-3 and TRBJ2-7, with D possibly being TRBD1 or TRBD2 (6 bases each). The CDR3 totals 11 residues. V lost 6 bases and J lost 6, with 9 bases in between. In germline, CDR1 is MNHEY, CDR2 SVGEGT. The CDR3 DNA follows: TGTGCCAGCAGCCGGGGGCCCGAGCAGTACTTC. Its protein product is CASSRGPEQYF.

This clone was detected only once. V gene TRBV7-2 combines with J gene TRBJ2-7; D call uncertain. Germline V gives CDR1 SGHTA, CDR2 FQGNSA. This CDR3 spans 15 amino acids. The germline V and J ends were trimmed by 3 bases and 3 bases, with 15 bases remaining between them. CDR3 sequence (DNA): TGTGCCAGCAGCTTCCCCCTGGGTAGCTTCTACGAGCAGTACTTC. Protein sequence: CASSFPLGSFYEQYF.